A single sample gave rise to the 18 T cell receptor beta chains below, sequenced in a study of blood T cell repertoires in COVID-19. The assay was immunoSEQ multiplex PCR, and TCRdb's table has in-frame clones only and misses some. The sample consists of roughly 35,000 clones, approximately 86% of them appearing once. Sequencing was done on a sample of peripheral blood. These receptor sequences come from an older man with acute or convalescent COVID-19.

The chain recombines TRBV4-3 with TRBJ1-2; 8 nucleotides agree with TRBD1. Trimming removed 4 bases from V and 8 bases from J; junction bases left unmatched: 6. This CDR3 contains 13 residues. The germline V gene encodes CDR1 LGHNA and CDR2 YSLEER. This CDR3 is CASSPDRGRGYTF. CDR3 DNA: TGCGCCAGCAGCCCCGACAGGGGTAGAGGCTACACCTTC.

This rearrangement joins TRBV5-5 to TRBJ2-7; no reliable D call. Germline CDR1 is SGHKS and CDR2 is YYEKEE (reference sequence). Trimming cost V 1 base and J 4 bases, with 3 bases left between them. CDR3 length: 11 residues. CDR3 loop: CASSLQYEQYF. In DNA, the CDR3 is TGTGCCAGCAGCTTGCAGTACGAGCAGTACTTC.

The gene calls are TRBV7-9 and TRBJ1-2, with D hard to call. The CDR3 extends over 16 amino acids. Germline CDR1 and CDR2: SEHNR and FQNEAQ (reference sequence). Trimming stripped 8 bases from V and 0 bases from J, with 19 bases between. Written as DNA, the CDR3 is TGTGCCAGCTTTCTGATGGCGGGGATAGCTAACTATGGCTACACCTTC. Protein: CASFLMAGIANYGYTF.

This chain joins TRBV7-2 and TRBJ2-7; 11 bases fit TRBD2. This CDR3 spans 15 amino acids. The V gene's germline CDR1 is SGHTA and CDR2 FQGNSA. J lost 5 bases, V lost 1 base, and 4 bases had no gene match. The CDR3 coding sequence is TGTGCCAGCAGCTTAGAGGGGACTAGCGGCCACGAGCAGTACTTC. Residues: CASSLEGTSGHEQYF.

The gene calls are TRBV7-2 and TRBJ2-5; 14 positions match TRBD2. The CDR3 has 18 residues. From germline, CDR1 is SGHTA and CDR2 FQGNSA. Germline trimming cut 0 bases from V and 1 base from J; bases unmatched to any gene: 4. DNA of the CDR3: TGTGCCAGCAGCTTAGCGAGGGGACTAGCGGGAGCCCAAGAGACCCAGTACTTC. It yields the protein CASSLARGLAGAQETQYF. Based on the CDR3 plus reference TRBV7-2 and TRBJ2-5, the full variable domain is GAGVSQSPSNKVTEKGKDVELRCDPISGHTALYWYRQSLGQGLEFLIYFQGNSAPDKSGLPSDRFSAERTGGSVSTLTIQRTQQEDSAVYLCASSLARGLAGAQETQYFGPGTRLLVL.

The chain is built from TRBV19 and TRBJ2-1, with TRBD2 identical over 8 bases. CDR3 length: 17 amino acids. The germline V gene encodes CDR1 LNHDA and CDR2 SQIVND (reference sequence). After removal of 1 base from V and 0 bases from J, the junction contained 5 bases not matched to a gene. The CDR3 region is CASSIGSGGSSYNEQFF. CDR3 nucleotides: TGTGCCAGTAGTATAGGGAGCGGGGGCAGCTCCTACAATGAGCAGTTCTTC.

This rearrangement joins TRBV7-7 to TRBJ2-2, with 7 positions matching TRBD1. Germline V gene lookup returns CDR1 SSHAT and CDR2 FNYEAQ (reference sequence). J gave up 4 bases and V 5 bases, and 10 bases lay outside the gene matches. The CDR3 has 16 residues. The DNA for the CDR3 is TGTGCCAGCAGCCCCGGGCCAGGGGGACCCACCGGGGAGCTGTTTTTT. Amino acids: CASSPGPGGPTGELFF.

The chain carries TRBV5-1 and TRBJ2-1; D is perhaps TRBD2 (6 bases). This CDR3 spans 15 amino acids. The germline V gene has CDR1 SGHRS and CDR2 YFSETQ. Trimming removed 4 bases from V and 1 base from J, with 12 bases in between. The CDR3 sequence: CASSTGLTSYNEQFF. CDR3 DNA sequence: TGCGCCAGCAGCACCGGACTAACTTCCTACAATGAGCAGTTCTTC.

This sequence joins TRBV4-3 and TRBJ2-1; 14 nucleotides line up with TRBD2. Germline CDR1 is LGHNA and CDR2 is YSLEER. This CDR3 is 18 amino acids long. J gave up 8 bases and V 0 bases, and 9 bases lay outside the gene matches. CDR3: CASSQESRLAGGRDEQFF. The CDR3 DNA follows: TGCGCCAGCAGCCAAGAATCCAGACTAGCGGGAGGGCGCGATGAGCAGTTCTTC.

DNA for the CDR3: TGTGCCAGCTCCAGGACTAGCGGGGCAGACAATGAGCAGTTCTTC. Translating gives CASSRTSGADNEQFF. The gene calls are TRBV18 and TRBJ2-1, with 12 nucleotides matching TRBD2. This CDR3 is 15 amino acids long. Germline V gene data show CDR1 as KGHSH and CDR2 as LQKENI. The V segment lost 6 bases and the J segment 5 bases; nucleotides outside the gene matches: 5.

As for this clone: A read error may account for a junction end that differs from germline. The CDR3 DNA sequence: TGTGCCAGCAGGGAAGGTAGCGGGAGAGGGAATGAGCAGTTCTTC. This translates into CASREGSGRGNEQFF. V gene TRBV2 combines with J gene TRBJ2-1; 9 nucleotides align to TRBD2. This CDR3 is 15 amino acids long. CDR1 and CDR2 from the germline V gene are SNHLY and FYNNEI.

V gene TRBV29-1 combines with J gene TRBJ1-3, with 7 bases matching TRBD1. The junction had 0 bases not matched to a gene; V was cut back by 6 bases and J by 1 base. CDR1 is SQVTM, CDR2 ANQGSEA, per germline. CDR3 size: 12 residues. CDR3 in amino acids: CSVTGSGNTIYF. CDR3 in DNA: TGCAGCGTGACAGGGTCTGGAAACACCATATATTTT.

The chain recombines TRBV18 with TRBJ2-7; 7 positions agree with TRBD1. The CDR3 loop spans 15 amino acids. V lost 6 bases and J lost 0; bases outside the gene matches: 8. CDR1 KGHSH and CDR2 LQKENI come from the germline V gene. CDR3 region: CASSTGDSVSYEQYF. The CDR3 DNA reads as TGTGCCAGCTCGACCGGGGACAGTGTCTCCTACGAGCAGTACTTC. The full variable domain, in which reference TRBV18 and TRBJ2-7 provide the parts outside the CDR3, is NAGVMQNPRHLVRRRGQEARLRCSPMKGHSHVYWYRQLPEEGLKFMVYLQKENIIDESGMPKERFSAEFPKEGPSILRIQQVVRGDSAAYFCASSTGDSVSYEQYFGPGTRLTVT.

This rearrangement joins TRBV5-1 to TRBJ1-1; D not resolved. Per the germline V gene, CDR1 is SGHRS and CDR2 is YFSETQ. Trimming stripped 1 base from V and 7 bases from J, with 11 bases between. CDR3 length equals 13 residues. CDR3 protein: CASSLSGNYEAFF. The CDR3 region has the DNA TGCGCCAGCAGCTTGTCCGGGAACTATGAAGCTTTCTTT.

The V call is TRBV9, the J call TRBJ2-7; D is possibly TRBD1 (5 bases). CDR1 and CDR2 from the germline V gene are SGDLS and YYNGEE. The CDR3 spans 14 residues. Trimming took 4 bases from V and 0 from J, leaving 11 bases between them. The CDR3 here is CASSPTGHSYEQYF. CDR3 DNA: TGTGCCAGCAGCCCTACAGGCCACTCCTACGAGCAGTACTTC.

This clone was observed a handful of times. The chain recombines TRBV19 with TRBJ2-1; TRBD1 might be the D (6 bases). The CDR3 is 13 amino acids. Trimming took 4 bases from V and 4 from J, leaving 8 bases between them. The germline CDR1 and CDR2 sequences are LNHDA and SQIVND (reference sequence). CDR3 bases: TGTGCCAGTAGTACCGGACAGTACAATGAGCAGTTCTTC. The encoded protein is CASSTGQYNEQFF. Looking up the rest from reference TRBV19 and TRBJ2-1 gives the full variable domain: DGGITQSPKYLFRKEGQNVTLSCEQNLNHDAMYWYRQDPGQGLRLIYYSQIVNDFQKGDIAEGYSVSREKKESFPLTVTSAQKNPTAFYLCASSTGQYNEQFFGPGTRLTVL.

The chain carries TRBV12-5 and TRBJ2-1; no firm D call. Germline V gives CDR1 LGHNT, CDR2 FRNRAP. The CDR3 has 15 amino acids. Trimming took 1 base from V and 7 from J, leaving 14 bases between them. The CDR3 protein is CASGLAVWSTNEQFF. CDR3 DNA: TGTGCTAGTGGTTTGGCAGTGTGGTCAACAAATGAGCAGTTCTTC.

V gene TRBV7-2 combines with J gene TRBJ2-5; weak D call: TRBD2 (5 bases). The CDR3 is made up of 15 amino acids. Per the germline V gene, CDR1 is SGHTA and CDR2 is FQGNSA. V lost 0 bases and J lost 3, with 11 bases in between. The CDR3: CASSLAGIWEETQYF. CDR3 coding DNA: TGTGCCAGCAGCTTAGCCGGGATTTGGGAAGAGACCCAGTACTTC.